This T cell receptor (beta chain) was profiled in a study of vaccination effects on CD4 cells after COVID-19. Turning to the study itself: The cohort was immunized with two doses of either the BNT162b2 or mRNA-1273 vaccine. Convalescent patient samples, from a couple of individuals, date to 16 days and one week before vaccination.

In the ViraFEST assay, antigen-specific CD4+ clonotypes were identified by expansion after peptide-pool stimulation. Having been cultured for around ten days, the cells underwent CD4+ T cell isolation. The person's infection with SARS-CoV-2, confirmed by PCR, took place between March and December 2020. Repertoires were generated with immunoSEQ multiplex PCR, while TCRdb's copy carries only in-frame clones and drops some. The profile shows around 47,000 clones, 65% to 70% of them singletons. The CDR3 consists of 13 residues. Deletions cut 8 bases from V and 1 base from J, with 9 bases between. The germline V gene has CDR1 LGHDT and CDR2 YNNKEL (reference sequence). In regard to this clone: Its antigen remains unknown.

Study findings and constraints: By a late point after vaccination, infection- and vaccine-induced clones had shrunk markedly through clonal contraction. Few convalescent patients were included, and no early post-infection timepoints were sampled.

This sequence joins TRBV3-1 (or the pseudogene TRBV3-2) and TRBJ2-4, with D perhaps assigned TRBD1 or TRBD2 (5 bases each). This receptor was taken from a human donor who had a prior SARS-CoV-2 infection. The source material was CD4+ T cells from PBMCs cultured with a peptide pool, sampled before COVID-19 vaccination. CDR3 nucleotide sequence: TGTGCCAGCTCGGGGCTCGCCAAAAACATTCAGTACTTC. This sequence encodes CASSGLAKNIQYF.